This T cell receptor (beta chain) was retrieved from a study of T cell responses to AZD1222 COVID-19 vaccine. Clones were read by immunoSEQ multiplex PCR, and TCRdb kept only the in-frame ones, dropping some. The sample carries 110,000 to 150,000 clones, approximately 90% recorded once. CDR1 and CDR2 (germline): MNHEY, SVGEGT. V dropped 4 bases and J dropped 4 bases, with 16 bases sitting between them. The CDR3 spans 15 residues. Second-dose intervals near 4 or 12 weeks were combined. The TCR comes from an adult who received the AZD1222 COVID-19 vaccine. The chain joins TRBV6-2 or TRBV6-3 to TRBJ1-1; maybe TRBD1 (5 bases). The sequencing used peripheral blood, collected 28 days after the second AZD1222 dose. The CDR3 DNA follows: TGTGCCAGCAGTTTCGGCGGGGCAAAGGGCACTGAAGCTTTCTTT. Translating it yields CASSFGGAKGTEAFF.